This record looks at one T cell receptor (beta chain) sequence and its context. Its target is unknown. V gave up 1 base and J gave up 10 bases, with 13 bases separating them. This CDR3 comprises 13 residues. CDR1 is SGHDN, CDR2 FVKESK, per germline. Individual cDNA molecules each received unique molecular identifiers attached to them. Using its own MiXCR run on the 5' RACE reads, TCRdb lists one record per CDR3 protein. The table includes 55,000 to 70,000 distinct CDR3 sequences, approximately 11% detected once. The sample originates from a study of early T cells in non-severe SARS-CoV-2 infection. Turning to the study itself: The authors sequenced bulk RNA from unsorted whole blood, leaving chains unpaired.

Study-wide results and limits: In VDJdb matching, anti-spike CD8 responses were favored while private and CD4 specificities went missing.

This receptor was taken from an adult who was a healthcare worker with PCR-confirmed SARS-CoV-2 infection or an uninfected control (not recorded which). The chain links TRBV14 to TRBJ1-1, with D unclear. The sequenced material came from whole blood. CDR3 nucleotide sequence: TGTGCCAGCAGCCAAGCCATTTCGGTTGCAGCTTTCTTT. Amino acids: CASSQAISVAAFF.